This is a list of T cell receptor beta chains from one sample in a study of cytomegalovirus exposure and HLA in healthy donors. The repertoire was sequenced with immunoSEQ multiplex PCR; TCRdb's copy has only in-frame clones and lacks some. The sample carries about 200,000 clones, around 74% recorded once. Sequencing was done on a sample of PBMCs. Source of these receptors: a girl aged 5-17 years in good health and CMV-seropositive. The CDR3 runs from the conserved cysteine through the conserved F or W. D genes are given only for firm matches. Clone size is stated in some rows and not others, as once, few, many or a class when expanded.

abundance	v_gene	d_gene	j_gene	CDR3aa	CDR3nt
.	TRBV15	.	TRBJ2-5	CATSTTDAGRNQETQYF	TGTGCCACCAGCACCACGGACGCGGGCAGGAACCAAGAGACCCAGTACTTC
.	TRBV2	.	TRBJ2-4	CASSDPGIAKNIQYF	TGTGCCAGCAGTGACCCGGGAATAGCCAAAAACATTCAGTACTTC
few	TRBV6-5	.	TRBJ2-5	CASSSLGGGETQYF	TGTGCCAGCAGTTCCCTCGGGGGAGGAGAGACCCAGTACTTC
.	TRBV7-8	TRBD1	TRBJ2-7	CASSFATGGGSNEQYF	TGTGCCAGCAGCTTCGCCACAGGGGGCGGATCTAACGAGCAGTACTTC
.	TRBV5-8	.	TRBJ2-1	CASTSGTYNEQFF	TGTGCCAGCACCTCGGGGACCTACAATGAGCAGTTCTTC
.	TRBV25-1	.	TRBJ1-1	CASRSEVNTEAFF	TGTGCCAGCAGAAGCGAGGTGAACACTGAAGCTTTCTTT
.	TRBV9	.	TRBJ2-1	CASSVDSGTYNEQFF	TGTGCCAGCAGCGTAGATTCGGGTACCTACAATGAGCAGTTCTTC
.	TRBV4-3	.	TRBJ2-7	CASSPGLSRDSYEQYF	TGCGCCAGCAGCCCCGGACTATCCCGGGACAGTTACGAGCAGTACTTC
.	TRBV6-5	TRBD1	TRBJ2-7	CASSRQGTSYEQYF	TGTGCCAGCAGTCGACAGGGAACCTCCTACGAGCAGTACTTC
.	TRBV11-2	TRBD1	TRBJ2-7	CASSGPGAEGQGYEQYF	TGTGCCAGCAGCGGCCCGGGGGCTGAGGGACAGGGTTACGAGCAGTACTTC
.	TRBV19	.	TRBJ2-2	CASTPLGSTDTGELFF	TGTGCCAGTACCCCTCTGGGGAGCACTGACACCGGGGAGCTGTTTTTT
.	TRBV2	.	TRBJ2-1	CASSTKNEQFF	TGTGCCAGCAGTACTAAGAATGAGCAGTTCTTC
.	TRBV19	.	TRBJ1-5	CASSIRFQPQHF	TGTGCCAGTAGTATTCGGTTCCAGCCCCAGCATTTT
.	TRBV7-2	.	TRBJ2-1	CASSFSSARGHNEQFF	TGTGCCAGCAGCTTCTCCTCTGCGCGGGGGCATAATGAGCAGTTCTTC
few	TRBV10-3	.	TRBJ1-6	CAISADSYNSPLHF	TGTGCCATCAGTGCCGACAGTTATAATTCACCCCTCCACTTT
.	TRBV7-6	TRBD1	TRBJ2-3	CASSSLDRGSTDTQYF	TGTGCCAGCAGCTCCTTGGACAGGGGTAGCACAGATACGCAGTATTTT
.	TRBV27	TRBD2	TRBJ2-2	CASSLAGGGTGELFF	TGTGCCAGCAGTTTAGCGGGGGGGGGAACCGGGGAGCTGTTTTTT
.	TRBV27	.	TRBJ2-7	CASSLSSPGHYEQYF	TGTGCCAGCAGTTTATCCTCGCCGGGACACTACGAGCAGTACTTC
.	TRBV19	.	TRBJ1-6	CASSRDNTDSPLHF	TGTGCCAGTAGTAGGGACAATACGGATTCACCCCTCCACTTT
.	TRBV11-3	TRBD2	TRBJ2-3	CASSQGLEDDLGTDTQYF	TGTGCCAGCAGCCAGGGACTAGAAGATGACCTGGGCACAGATACGCAGTATTTT
.	TRBV7-2	TRBD1	TRBJ1-4	CASSLGTGGEKLFF	TGTGCCAGCAGCCTCGGGACAGGGGGAGAAAAACTGTTTTTT
.	TRBV11-2	TRBD1	TRBJ1-2	CASSLGQGATYGYTF	TGTGCCAGCAGCTTAGGGCAGGGGGCGACCTATGGCTACACCTTC
.	TRBV2	.	TRBJ1-1	CASSERNTEAFF	TGTGCCAGCAGTGAGAGGAACACTGAAGCTTTCTTT
.	TRBV2	TRBD1	TRBJ1-2	CASTGQANYGYTF	TGTGCCAGCACAGGACAGGCTAACTATGGCTACACCTTC
.	TRBV7-7	.	TRBJ2-2	CASRLRRGQNTGELFF	TGTGCCAGCAGGTTACGAAGAGGTCAGAACACCGGGGAGCTGTTTTTT
once	TRBV5-4	TRBD1	TRBJ1-1	CASSSRDRDLTEAFF	TGTGCCAGCAGCTCCCGGGACAGGGATCTCACTGAAGCTTTCTTT
.	TRBV7-9	.	TRBJ1-1	CSSSLEGGWGTPDTEAFF	TGTTCCAGCAGCTTAGAGGGTGGGTGGGGCACTCCGGACACTGAAGCTTTCTTT
.	TRBV30	TRBD1	TRBJ1-5	CAWSVRGGPNQPQHF	TGTGCCTGGAGTGTACGAGGGGGCCCAAATCAGCCCCAGCATTTT
.	TRBV27	TRBD1	TRBJ1-2	CASSLRYPGGGSGYTF	TGTGCCAGCAGTTTAAGGTATCCAGGGGGCGGTTCTGGCTACACCTTC
.	TRBV4-1	TRBD1	TRBJ1-6	CASSLPDRGGSPLHF	TGCGCCAGCAGCCTCCCCGACAGGGGCGGGTCACCCCTCCACTTT
.	TRBV5-1	.	TRBJ2-7	CASSPSGQSGYF	TGCGCCAGCAGCCCGAGCGGACAGAGTGGGTACTTC
.	TRBV1	.	TRBJ2-2	CTSSRGLGLAGEGELFF	TGCACCAGCAGCCGCGGACTGGGACTAGCGGGGGAGGGGGAGCTGTTTTTT
.	TRBV5-1	.	TRBJ2-6	CASSQGVGANVLTF	TGCGCCAGCAGCCAGGGTGTTGGGGCCAACGTCCTGACTTTC
.	TRBV7-2	.	TRBJ1-2	CASSLNWGPNYGYTF	TGTGCCAGCAGCTTAAACTGGGGGCCAAACTATGGCTACACCTTC
.	TRBV9	.	TRBJ2-2	CASSVVGGAYTGELFF	TGTGCCAGCAGCGTAGTTGGGGGGGCATACACCGGGGAGCTGTTTTTT
.	TRBV5-8	.	TRBJ2-5	CASSLAGKGETQYF	TGTGCCAGCAGCTTGGCAGGGAAAGGAGAGACCCAGTACTTC
.	TRBV5-1	.	TRBJ2-3	CASSFSQLTDTQYF	TGCGCCAGCAGCTTTTCACAGCTCACAGATACGCAGTATTTT
.	TRBV5-4	.	TRBJ2-7	CASSLGAYEQYF	TGTGCCAGCAGCTTGGGCGCATACGAGCAGTACTTC
.	TRBV5-6	TRBD1	TRBJ2-7	CASSQMGQGWEQYF	TGTGCCAGCAGCCAAATGGGACAGGGGTGGGAGCAGTACTTC
.	TRBV27	TRBD1	TRBJ1-2	CASSFQGQGDGYTF	TGTGCCAGCAGTTTTCAGGGACAGGGTGATGGCTACACCTTC
.	TRBV10-3	TRBD1	TRBJ1-1	CAITGTANTEAFF	TGTGCCATCACCGGGACAGCTAACACTGAAGCTTTCTTT
few	TRBV13	TRBD2	TRBJ2-7	CASSLAGGLAGEEEQYF	TGTGCCAGCAGCTTAGCGGGAGGACTAGCGGGGGAGGAGGAGCAGTACTTC
.	TRBV6-1	.	TRBJ2-2	CASSFRTLELFF	TGTGCCAGCAGTTTCCGAACTTTGGAGCTGTTTTTT
.	TRBV6-1	.	TRBJ2-7	CASSPTGIFDEQYF	TGTGCCAGCAGTCCCACAGGGATTTTCGACGAGCAGTACTTC
few	TRBV4-3	TRBD1	TRBJ1-1	CASSRNQGAAFF	TGCGCCAGCAGCCGGAACCAGGGGGCGGCTTTCTTT
.	TRBV19	.	TRBJ1-2	CASSVRQGNLYWSPYGYTF	TGTGCCAGTAGTGTTAGGCAGGGAAATTTATATTGGAGCCCCTATGGCTACACCTTC
.	TRBV9	.	TRBJ2-7	CASSAQDNTYEQYF	TGTGCCAGCAGCGCTCAGGATAACACCTACGAGCAGTACTTC
.	TRBV5-6	TRBD2	TRBJ2-5	CASSIGEGETQYF	TGTGCCAGCAGTATCGGGGAGGGGGAGACCCAGTACTTC
.	TRBV6-4	.	TRBJ2-7	CASSEGMRVWEQYF	TGTGCCAGCAGTGAAGGGATGAGGGTCTGGGAGCAGTACTTC
few	TRBV5-1	TRBD1	TRBJ2-5	CASSSGTAKETQYF	TGCGCCAGCAGCTCCGGGACAGCCAAAGAGACCCAGTACTTC
.	TRBV11-2	TRBD1	TRBJ2-5	CVSSTTGVETQYF	TGTGTCAGCAGCACCACAGGGGTAGAGACCCAGTACTTC
.	TRBV2	.	TRBJ1-5	CASTRDWNQPQHF	TGTGCCAGCACGAGGGACTGGAATCAGCCCCAGCATTTT
.	TRBV30	TRBD1	TRBJ1-6	CAWSRSQGSTYNSPLHF	TGTGCCTGGAGCCGATCACAGGGGTCGACCTATAATTCACCCCTCCACTTT
.	TRBV30	TRBD1	TRBJ1-2	CAWSEGARGYTF	TGTGCCTGGAGTGAGGGGGCGCGGGGCTACACCTTC